This note documents a single TCR beta chain sequence. This sample is part of a study of blood T cell repertoires in COVID-19. Across the study: COVID-19 samples from acute and convalescent phases originated in the United States, Italy and Spain. Sources were T cells, B-cell-depleted T cells, or PBMCs; the material itself was cDNA or gDNA.

The V gene lost 4 bases and the J gene lost 1 base, with 13 bases spanning the gap. Germline V CDR1 and CDR2: KGHSH, LQKENI. This CDR3 region has 16 residues. Authors' processing steps: Amplifying reference gene primers gave estimates of nucleated cell counts. Sequencing used immunoSEQ multiplex PCR; TCRdb keeps in-frame clones, though not all of them. Clone size and V and J calls were adopted from that table, with D and trimming inferred from the DNA. The profile covers about 180,000 clones, with approximately 90% appearing a single time and about 4.1% taken by the ten largest. V usage is TRBV18 and J usage is TRBJ1-4; D gene ambiguous. The TCR sequence derives from a woman aged 30 to 39 with acute or convalescent COVID-19. Sequencing was carried out using peripheral blood. Here the CDR3 DNA reads TGTGCCAGCTCACAAACGCCTGGCGGAACTAATGAAAAACTGTTTTTT. It encodes CASSQTPGGTNEKLFF.